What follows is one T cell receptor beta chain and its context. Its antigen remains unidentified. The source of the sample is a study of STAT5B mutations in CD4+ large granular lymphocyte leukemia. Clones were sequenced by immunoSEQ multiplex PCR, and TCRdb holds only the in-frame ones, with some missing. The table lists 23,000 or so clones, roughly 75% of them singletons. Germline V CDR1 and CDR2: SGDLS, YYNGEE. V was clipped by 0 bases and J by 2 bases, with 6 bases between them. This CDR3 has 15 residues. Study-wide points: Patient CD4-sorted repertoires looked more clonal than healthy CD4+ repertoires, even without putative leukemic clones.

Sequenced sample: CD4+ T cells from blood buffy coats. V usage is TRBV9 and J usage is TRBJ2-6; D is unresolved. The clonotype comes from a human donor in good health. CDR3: CASSVGGTGANVLTF. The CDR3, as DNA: TGTGCCAGCAGCGTAGGTGGCACTGGGGCCAACGTCCTGACTTTC. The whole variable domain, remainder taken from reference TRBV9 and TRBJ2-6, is DSGVTQTPKHLITATGQRVTLRCSPRSGDLSVYWYQQSLDQGLQFLIQYYNGEERAKGNILERFSAQQFPDLHSELNLSSLELGDSALYFCASSVGGTGANVLTFGAGSRLTVL.